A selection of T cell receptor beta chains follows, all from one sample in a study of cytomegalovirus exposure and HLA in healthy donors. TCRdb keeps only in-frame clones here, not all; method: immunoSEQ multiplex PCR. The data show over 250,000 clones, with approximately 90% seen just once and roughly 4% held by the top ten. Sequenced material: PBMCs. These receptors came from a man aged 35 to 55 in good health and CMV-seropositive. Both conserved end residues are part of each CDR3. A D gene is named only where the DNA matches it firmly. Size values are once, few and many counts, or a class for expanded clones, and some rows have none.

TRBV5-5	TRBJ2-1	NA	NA	TGTGCCAGCAGCCCTCCCGCGGGATACAATGAGCAGTTCTTC	CASSPPAGYNEQFF
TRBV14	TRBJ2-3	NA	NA	TGTGCCAGCAGCCAAGATGTTCGGGTTACAGATACGCAGTATTTT	CASSQDVRVTDTQYF
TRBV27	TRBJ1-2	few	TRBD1	TGTGCCAGCAGTTTCCAGGGGGCTACCTATGGCTACACCTTC	CASSFQGATYGYTF
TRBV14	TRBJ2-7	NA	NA	TGTGCCAGCAGCCTGAACTTACGGGGCGAGCAGTACTTC	CASSLNLRGEQYF
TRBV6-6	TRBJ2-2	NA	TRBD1	TGTGCCAGCAGTTACCCAGGGGGAGACACCGGGGAGCTGTTTTTT	CASSYPGGDTGELFF
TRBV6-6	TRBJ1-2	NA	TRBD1	TGTGCCAGCGTATACGGGACAGGGTTAACTTATGGCTACACCTTC	CASVYGTGLTYGYTF
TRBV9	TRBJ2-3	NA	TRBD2	TGTGCCAGCAGCGTAGAGACTAGCGGGGGGAGCACAGATACGCAGTATTTT	CASSVETSGGSTDTQYF
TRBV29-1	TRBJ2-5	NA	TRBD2	TGCAGCGCCCGCCTCTCGGGGGGGGCCCAGTACTTC	CSARLSGGAQYF
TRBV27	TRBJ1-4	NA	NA	TGTGCCAGCAGTTTCCGGGGGGTAGATGAAAAACTGTTTTTT	CASSFRGVDEKLFF
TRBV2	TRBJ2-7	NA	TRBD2	TGTGCCAGCAGTGGGCTAGCGGGGGAGCAGTACTTC	CASSGLAGEQYF
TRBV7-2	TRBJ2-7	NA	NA	TGTGCCAGCAGCCTAAGACTCCGGTACGAGCAGTACTTC	CASSLRLRYEQYF
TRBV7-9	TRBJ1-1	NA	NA	TGTGCCAGCAACCCGTACAGTTATGACACTGAAGCTTTCTTT	CASNPYSYDTEAFF
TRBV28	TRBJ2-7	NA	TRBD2	TGTGCCAGCAGTGCGACTAGCGGGGGCGGTCGGTACGAGCAGTACTTC	CASSATSGGGRYEQYF
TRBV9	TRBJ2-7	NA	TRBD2	TGTGCCAGCAGCGTAGGGGGAGGGACCTCCTACGAGCAGTACTTC	CASSVGGGTSYEQYF
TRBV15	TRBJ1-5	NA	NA	TGTGCCACCAGCAGAGATAGAATACGGTCAGGGGCTCAGCCCCAGCATTTT	CATSRDRIRSGAQPQHF
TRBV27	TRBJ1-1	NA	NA	TGTGCCAGCGGTCTGACAGCGAACACTGAAGCTTTCTTT	CASGLTANTEAFF
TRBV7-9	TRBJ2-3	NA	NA	TGTGCCAGCAGCTTACCGGGAGCGGGCACAGATACGCAGTATTTT	CASSLPGAGTDTQYF
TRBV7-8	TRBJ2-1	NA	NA	TGTGCCAGCAGTTTACAGGGTTCACCGATATACAATGAGCAGTTCTTC	CASSLQGSPIYNEQFF
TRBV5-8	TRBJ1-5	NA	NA	TGTGCCAGCAGCCGCGGGAGAGAGATTAGCAATCAGCCCCAGCATTTT	CASSRGREISNQPQHF
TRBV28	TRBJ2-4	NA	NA	TGTGCCAGCAGTTTATCGATCCGCGGGCTAGCCAAAAACATTCAGTACTTC	CASSLSIRGLAKNIQYF
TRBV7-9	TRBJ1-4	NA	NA	TGTGCCAGCAGCTCCTACTTTGAGGGTGAAAAACTGTTTTTT	CASSSYFEGEKLFF
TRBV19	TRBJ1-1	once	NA	TGTGCCAGTAGGGAGCGGAACACTGAAGCTTTCTTT	CASRERNTEAFF
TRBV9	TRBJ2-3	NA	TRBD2	TGTGCCAGCAGCTCCAGACTAGCGGGTTCGGGGGATACGCAGTATTTT	CASSSRLAGSGDTQYF
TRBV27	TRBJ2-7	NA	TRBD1	TGTGCCAGCAGTCCCGGGACAGGTGTCTACGAGCAGTACTTC	CASSPGTGVYEQYF
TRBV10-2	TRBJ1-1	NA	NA	TGCGCCAGCAGTGAGGCTGAGACAGAGGCTTTCTTT	CASSEAETEAFF
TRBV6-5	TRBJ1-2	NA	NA	TGTGCCAGCAGTACGGGGGTTGGCTACACCTTC	CASSTGVGYTF
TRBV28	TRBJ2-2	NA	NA	TGTGCCAGCAGGATAGAACAGGGCACCGGGGAGCTGTTTTTT	CASRIEQGTGELFF
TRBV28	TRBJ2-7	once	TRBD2	TGTGCCAGCCCCCCGCTCGGGCGGGAGTCCTACGAGCAGTACTTC	CASPPLGRESYEQYF
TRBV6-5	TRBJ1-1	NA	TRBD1	TGTGCCAGCAGCCGAGGGACAGCAGACACTGAAGCTTTCTTT	CASSRGTADTEAFF
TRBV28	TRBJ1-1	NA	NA	TGTGCCAGCAGTCAGAACAGGGAAGGGGATGAAGCTTTCTTT	CASSQNREGDEAFF
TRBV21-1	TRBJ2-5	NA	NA	TGTGCCAGCAGCAAAGGTTGGACAGCCGAAGAGACCCAGTACTTC	CASSKGWTAEETQYF